The next 10 T cell receptor beta chains were all read from a single sample in a study of blood T cells in healthy people across ages. Using a J-beta primer mix together with a sample-barcoded 5' primer, a second PCR was run for about 6 to 12 cycles. Each CDR3 protein gets one entry after TCRdb re-called the 5' RACE reads with MiXCR. The table lists 1.8 million or so distinct CDR3 sequences, 30% to 40% of them singletons. The sequenced material came from blood. The source is a human donor in good health.

This chain uses TRBV7-9 with TRBJ2-3; 12 nucleotides agree with TRBD2. The CDR3 has 16 residues. The germline V gene encodes CDR1 SEHNR and CDR2 FQNEAQ (reference sequence). The ends lost 3 bases at V and 2 bases at J; junction bases unmatched: 3. CDR3 DNA sequence: TGTGCCAGCAGCTTCGGGACTAGCGGGTACACAGATACGCAGTATTTT. Its protein product is CASSFGTSGYTDTQYF.

The chain links TRBV7-8 to TRBJ2-3; 14 bases fit TRBD2. J was trimmed by 0 bases and V by 1 base; bases with no gene match: 9. The germline V gene has CDR1 SGHVS and CDR2 FQNEAQ. The CDR3 consists of 20 residues. The CDR3 reads CASSLVTETSGGVSTDTQYF. CDR3 nucleotides: TGTGCCAGCAGCTTAGTAACGGAGACTAGCGGGGGGGTTAGCACAGATACGCAGTATTTT.

V and J are TRBV6-1 and TRBJ1-2; possible D gene TRBD1, 5 bases. Germline V gene sequence: CDR1 MNHNS, CDR2 SASEGT. Between the trimmed V and J ends, which lost 8 bases and 3 bases, there was a span of 13 bases. This CDR3 is 13 amino acids long. The CDR3 region is CASRAGLDYGYTF. CDR3 DNA sequence: TGTGCCAGCCGGGCAGGGTTGGACTATGGCTACACCTTC.

This clonotype has a handful of counts. The chain recombines TRBV7-3 with TRBJ2-2, with a weak D call TRBD1 (6 bases). V dropped 4 bases and J dropped 4 bases, with 13 bases sitting between them. Germline loops: CDR1 SGHTA, CDR2 FQGTGA. The CDR3 length is 15 residues. In DNA, the CDR3 is TGTGCCAGCAGCTCCGCGACAGGAGCCACCGGGGAGCTGTTTTTT. This translates into CASSSATGATGELFF.

This clonotype showed up many times. The chain couples TRBV20-1 to TRBJ2-7; 7 nucleotides match TRBD1. The CDR3 runs 14 residues. Germline trimming cut 3 bases from V and 1 base from J; bases unmatched to any gene: 6. Germline V CDR1 and CDR2: DFQATT, SNEGSKA (reference sequence). CDR3 residues: CSARPGQLSYEQYF. The CDR3, as DNA: TGCAGTGCTAGGCCGGGACAGCTTTCCTACGAGCAGTACTTC.

The genes are TRBV3-1 and TRBJ1-4; the D gene is possibly TRBD1 (5 bases). Per germline, CDR1 LGHDT and CDR2 YNNKEL (reference sequence). The CDR3 has 15 residues. Between the trimmed V and J ends, which lost 5 bases and 8 bases, there was a span of 18 bases. CDR3 protein: CASSFAIGAGEKLFF. The CDR3, as DNA: TGTGCCAGCAGCTTCGCAATCGGGGCAGGAGAAAAACTGTTTTTT.

This sequence joins TRBV6-2 or TRBV6-3 and TRBJ2-7; TRBD1 agrees at 7 bases. Trimming took 5 bases from V and 6 from J; bases not matched to a gene: 7. In germline, CDR1 is MNHEY, CDR2 SVGEGT. This CDR3 is 13 amino acids long. The CDR3 DNA is TGTGCCAGCAGTACAGGGGCACTCAGCGAGCAGTACTTC. As protein: CASSTGALSEQYF.

This clonotype was counted only a few times. V is TRBV27 and J is TRBJ1-5; the D is unclear. Per the germline V gene, CDR1 is MNHEY and CDR2 is SMNVEV (reference sequence). Deletions cut 4 bases from V and 2 bases from J, with 9 bases between. This CDR3 region has 14 residues. The CDR3 region is CASSSRRGNQPQHF. Here the CDR3 DNA reads TGTGCCAGCAGTTCGAGAAGGGGCAATCAGCCCCAGCATTTT.

This rearrangement joins TRBV20-1 to TRBJ1-2, with 8 bases aligning to TRBD1. The germline V gene encodes CDR1 DFQATT and CDR2 SNEGSKA (reference sequence). This CDR3 has 15 amino acids. Trimming removed 6 bases from V and 2 bases from J; junction bases left unmatched: 11. In DNA form, the CDR3 reads TGCAGTGCCCCGACCGGACAGGGACAAAACTATGGCTACACCTTC. Amino acid sequence: CSAPTGQGQNYGYTF.

A few counts support this clonotype. This chain links TRBV7-6 with TRBJ2-5; weak D call: TRBD2 (6 bases). V shed 2 bases and J shed 3 bases, with 19 bases lying between them. Germline values: CDR1 SGHVS, CDR2 FNYEAQ. The CDR3 sequence is 17 residues long. CDR3 nucleotides: TGTGCCAGCAGCTTAAACCCCGTTCGACTAGTTAAAGAGACCCAGTACTTC. Protein product: CASSLNPVRLVKETQYF.